This T cell receptor beta chain originates from a study of neurological immune-mediated disorders (dated by TCRdb to 2018 to 2020). About the study as a whole: Among the roughly 35 multiple sclerosis patients, relapsing-remitting MS accounted for some 30 and secondary progressive MS accounted for 3. Alongside PBMC samples, the set of 106 TCR-beta libraries contained longitudinal samples, technical triplicates, and paired CD4+ and CD8+ T-cell subsets that had been sorted. Of the approximately 70 subjects in the cohort, about 14 were HAM/TSP patients, around 35 were multiple sclerosis patients, and around 20 were healthy controls. Peripheral blood TCR-beta repertoires from HTLV-I-associated myelopathy (HAM/TSP) patients, multiple sclerosis patients and healthy controls were compared by UMI-based sequencing. The study at large found these results: Repertoires from 18 of 34 MS patients were grouped by phylogenetic analysis into a cluster of related CDR3 sequences, suggesting a possible repertoire-level signature. TCR clonal expansion was highest in HAM/TSP patients and lowest in MS patients, with MS patients falling below even healthy controls. Across subjects, expanded clones never shared an identical CDR3 amino acid sequence, which suggests that the TCR-beta repertoires in every group were private. The MS cluster was not associated with any clinical or MRI features, and the authors stated that larger cohorts are needed.

This clonotype was detected many times. What this receptor recognizes is not known. No qualities accompany the bases; no much larger clone lies one base away. For the unsorted PBMC libraries, 2 million PBMCs were stored in RNAlater at -80 degrees C until RNA extraction and were used to generate the libraries. Multiple sclerosis patients were enrolled in a US clinical protocol evaluating disease progression by magnetic resonance imaging. PBMCs were separated from peripheral blood using Ficoll-Hypaque density gradient centrifugation and then cryopreserved in liquid nitrogen. Relative to germline, V is missing 6 bases and J is missing 6 bases, with 5 bases of the junction outside any gene match. Inclusive of the bounding cysteine and phenylalanine, the CDR3 is 13 residues long. Only CDR3 DNA is held: 39 bases, read in frame from base 1. CDR1 and CDR2, looked up from the germline V gene, are ENHRY and SYGVKD.

To synthesize cDNA, template-switch 5'RACE was performed with a primer carrying a 10-nucleotide random unique molecular identifier so that each TCR transcript was tagged. Over 200 million TCR-beta sequences, covering 15-18 subjects, were produced in each sequencing run. Total RNA was extracted with the RNeasy kit. Using the KAPA Real-time Library Amplification kit, TCR-beta VDJ regions were amplified with primers for the TCR constant region and the 5'RACE anchor. A first PCR added sample indexes and Illumina adaptors, after which a second PCR increased the library yield. The roughly 650 bp TCR product was size-selected on a 2% E-gel SizeSelection system after Ampure bead purification. Library quality was checked on a Bioanalyzer, concentration was measured with Qubit, and libraries were quantified with the Kapa Library Quantification kit before pooling. Libraries were sequenced paired-end 2 x 150 bp on an Illumina HiSeq 2500. To increase sequence diversity, roughly 25-31% phiX was spiked into each library pool. Concerning the study's data processing: The UMI-based MiGEC pipeline processed quality-filtered reads and removed over 75% of raw TCR sequences during error correction. VDJ genes were aligned to IMGT germline references, and clonotypes were defined by unique CDR3 amino acid sequence plus V-J genes. Clonal expansion, Shannon diversity, and CDR3 relatedness (CalcPairwiseDistances, ClusterSamples) were evaluated with VDJtools, and phylogenetic trees were built with CLCbio workbench. Clones with at least 8 unique UMIs were defined as expanded, with this threshold being based on coefficient-of-variation modelling across technical triplicates. TCRdb took the public reads, trimmed them with fastp at Q25, ran MiXCR for clone calling and kept in-frame beta chains. Identical CDR3 proteins give one entry, which carries the most common genes and DNA. What appears here as the V and J calls and clone size reflects TCRdb's work, not the paper's. For this sample the table gives approximately 70,000 distinct CDR3 sequences, of which about 4% were detected only once. The top ten constitute under 1.5% of the sample.

Sequenced input: PBMCs. This sequence originates from a man aged 30 to 45 with multiple sclerosis. The chain is assembled from TRBV10-3 and TRBJ1-1; a stretch of 9 junction bases matches TRBD1. At the DNA level, the sequence is TGTGCCATCAGGGGGGACAGGGTCCCTGAAGCTTTCTTT. Translated, it reads CAIRGDRVPEAFF.